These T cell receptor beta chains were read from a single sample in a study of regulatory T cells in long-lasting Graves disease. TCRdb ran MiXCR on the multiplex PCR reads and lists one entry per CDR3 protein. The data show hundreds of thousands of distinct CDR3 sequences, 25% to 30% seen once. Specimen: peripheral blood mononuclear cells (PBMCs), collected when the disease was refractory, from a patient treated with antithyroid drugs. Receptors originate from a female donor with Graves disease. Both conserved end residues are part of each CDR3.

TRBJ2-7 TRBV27 CASRGWGGNYEQYF
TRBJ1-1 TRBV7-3 CASSLTGSLAEAFF
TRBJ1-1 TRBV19 CASSMDEYTEAFF
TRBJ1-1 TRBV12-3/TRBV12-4 CASSLGPAGTEAFF
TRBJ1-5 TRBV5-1 CASSPGDRGQGGGNQPQHF
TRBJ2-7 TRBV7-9 CASSSDSLIVYEQYF
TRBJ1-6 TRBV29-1 CSVGTGNSPLHF
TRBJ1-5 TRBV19 CASSGPGRGNQPQHF
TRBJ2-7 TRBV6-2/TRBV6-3 CASSYVVPAGGYYEQYF
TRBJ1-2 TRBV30 CAWSNEVFGGGYTF
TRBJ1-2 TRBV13 CASSRVSNYGYTF
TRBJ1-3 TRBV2 CASSGTGTGGNTIYF
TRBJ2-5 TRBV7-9 CASSLSLIETQYF
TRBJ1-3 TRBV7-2 CASSLFSGDTIYF
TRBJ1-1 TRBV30 CAWATRGWAFF
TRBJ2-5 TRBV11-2 CASSLWGLETQYF
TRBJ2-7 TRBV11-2 CASSRGLAGGSNSYEQYF
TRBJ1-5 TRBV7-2 CASSLGVHQPQHF
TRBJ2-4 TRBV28 CASSPPGVAKNIQYF
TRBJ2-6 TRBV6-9 CASSYSGGLGTGANVLTF
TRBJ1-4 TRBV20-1 CSARDPRTTNEKLFF
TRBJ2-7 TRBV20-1 CSVTNYEQYF
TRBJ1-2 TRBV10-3 CAISLRDRGRGFGYTF
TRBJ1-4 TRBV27 CASSYPGAGAKLFF
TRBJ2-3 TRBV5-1 CASRRGEGTDTQYF
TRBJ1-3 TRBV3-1 CASSHGRDNRNTIYF
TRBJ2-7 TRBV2 CASRIETGGSYEQYF
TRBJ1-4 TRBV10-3 CAISEGGEKLFF
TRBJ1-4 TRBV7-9 CASSFRTQGSLNEKLFF
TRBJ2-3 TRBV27 CASSLRLAGVTDTQYF
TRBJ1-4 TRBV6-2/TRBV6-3 CASSYSRGTEKLFF
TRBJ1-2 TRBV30 CAWSALRGAPRGYTF
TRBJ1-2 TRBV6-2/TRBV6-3 CASSYQGRANYGYTF
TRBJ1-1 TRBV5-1 CASSFITGGETEAFF
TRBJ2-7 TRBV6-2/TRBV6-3 CASTVGRPPVEQYF
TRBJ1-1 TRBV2 CASSDYLLRTEAFF
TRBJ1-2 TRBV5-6 CASSPGGASPGYTF
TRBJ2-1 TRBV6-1 CASSARGTSVYNEQFF
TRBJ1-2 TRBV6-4 CASRPASGQVYGYTF
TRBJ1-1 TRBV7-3 CASSLTNRGDTEAFF
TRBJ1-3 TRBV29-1 CSVDLGDGNTIYF
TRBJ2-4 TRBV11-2 CASSEGQGPYLAKNIQYF
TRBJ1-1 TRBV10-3 CAISESMVRANTEAFF
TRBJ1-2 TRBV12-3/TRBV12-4 CASSLELYDTANYGYTF
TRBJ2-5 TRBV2 CASRDRGSVPIQETQYF
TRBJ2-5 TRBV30 CACYQGQGVQYF